This T cell receptor beta chain originates from a study of T cells in Graves' hyperthyroidism and ophthalmopathy. Whole-study results and caveats: Within blood appeared most thyroid clonotypes that had expanded above 0.001.

Diagnoses were established using clinical symptoms, serum thyroxine and TRAb, thyroid ultrasound and orbital computed tomography. The PBMCs had their origin in around 10 ml of fresh peripheral blood. V gave up 5 bases and J gave up 2 bases; unmatched junction bases: 1. Germline assignment: CDR1 GTSNPN and CDR2 SVGIG (reference sequence). The CDR3 totals 12 residues. This clonotype was counted only a few times. Its antigen remains unidentified. It was RNA transcripts that yielded the amplified TCR beta CDR3 regions. The HTBI set primed first-round TCR CDR3 RT-PCR. Using its own MiXCR run on the multiplex PCR reads, TCRdb lists one record per CDR3 protein. Among 500,000 to 550,000 distinct CDR3 sequences listed, 15% to 20% were seen once.

The sample was blood. The TCR comes from a man aged 35 to 55 with Graves' ophthalmopathy. The chain links TRBV30 to TRBJ2-7; 9 nucleotides align to TRBD2. The CDR3 DNA sequence: TGTGCCTGGGCTAGCGGGGCCTACGAGCAGTACTTC. It codes for CAWASGAYEQYF.